This passage covers 6 T cell receptor beta chains from one sample sequenced in a study of glioma-infiltrating T cells after dendritic cell vaccination. The protocol was immunoSEQ multiplex PCR, while the TCRdb copy is restricted to in-frame clones and leaves out a portion. The sample comprises fewer than 95,000 clones, approximately 81% of which are singletons, and 8.5% rests with the top ten. The time point: after dendritic cell vaccination, including at tumor progression/relapse. The sample in question was blood, obtained after dendritic cell vaccination. Receptors originate from a human donor with glioblastoma.

The chain couples TRBV7-3 to TRBJ2-1; TRBD2 matches 10 bases. V lost 2 bases, J lost 5 bases, and 15 bases stayed unmatched. Germline V lookup: CDR1 SGHTA, CDR2 FQGTGA. CDR3 length: 19 amino acids. The CDR3 sequence: CASSLEASGSSSAHNEQFF. In nucleotides, the CDR3 is TGTGCCAGCAGCTTAGAGGCTAGCGGGAGCTCATCAGCCCACAATGAGCAGTTCTTC.

The gene calls are TRBV7-9 and TRBJ2-7, with 12 bases that match TRBD1. The junction had 9 bases not matched to a gene; V was cut back by 7 bases and J by 5 bases. Germline V gene sequence: CDR1 SEHNR, CDR2 FQNEAQ (reference sequence). This CDR3 contains 15 residues. The CDR3 bases are TGTGCCAGCACTGTTGGGACAGGGGGCGACCACGAGCAGTACTTC. Its translation is CASTVGTGGDHEQYF.

J is TRBJ2-5 and V is TRBV2, with 11 bases fitting TRBD1. V lost 6 bases to trimming and J lost 4 bases; unmatched junction nucleotides: 7. Germline-derived CDR1 and CDR2 are SNHLY and FYNNEI. This CDR3 has 15 amino acids. The CDR3 nucleotides read TGTGCCAGCAGACGGGACAGGGGGACGGTAGAGACCCAGTACTTC. This gives the protein CASRRDRGTVETQYF.

This rearrangement joins TRBV7-9 to TRBJ1-3; D remains unclear. The CDR3 sequence is 14 residues long. Germline V gene lookup returns CDR1 SEHNR and CDR2 FQNEAQ (reference sequence). V lost 4 bases and J lost 1, with 8 bases in between. The CDR3 loop is CASSSTYSGNTIYF. The CDR3 bases are TGTGCCAGCAGCTCGACATATTCTGGAAACACCATATATTTT.

The CDR3 nucleotides read TGTGCCAGCACCTGGGGCGACTCCTACAATGAGCAGTTCTTC. This codes for CASTWGDSYNEQFF. V usage is TRBV5-6 and J usage is TRBJ2-1; a possible D gene is TRBD1 (5 bases). Germline CDR1 reads SGHDT; CDR2 reads YYEEEE. Trimming left V 6 bases short and J 0 bases short, with 10 bases between. The CDR3 contains 14 residues.

The gene calls are TRBV7-3 and TRBJ2-7; 9 positions agree with TRBD1. V gave up 5 bases and J gave up 8 bases; unmatched junction bases: 7. The CDR3 is made up of 13 amino acids. Looked up from germline, CDR1 is SGHTA and CDR2 is FQGTGA. The CDR3 DNA sequence: TGTGCCAGCAGCCCGGGACAGGGATATCAGCAGTACTTC. It codes for CASSPGQGYQQYF.